The 25 T cell receptor beta chains below were found in one sample sequenced in a study of glioma-infiltrating T cells. TCR alpha and beta CDR3 regions were amplified from RNA using iRepertoire nested multiplex PCR. TCRdb reprocessed the multiplex PCR reads via MiXCR and lists one record per CDR3 protein. The sample records 300,000 to 450,000 distinct CDR3 sequences, around 38% being singletons. The sequenced sample was glioma tissue, nonneoplastic brain tissue, or PBMCs (not recorded which). The source is a human donor with low-grade glioma or glioblastoma, undergoing nonglioma brain surgery, or in good health (not recorded which).

The chain combines TRBV27 with TRBJ2-2, with 7 nucleotides matching TRBD1. With 5 bases clipped from V and 5 bases from J, the junction kept 11 bases outside the gene matches. CDR3 size: 16 residues. The germline V gene encodes CDR1 MNHEY and CDR2 SMNVEV (reference sequence). CDR3 bases: TGTGCCAGCAGTGGGGGACAGTCCTACCTAACCGGGGAGCTGTTTTTT. This codes for CASSGGQSYLTGELFF.

This clonotype was counted between two and nine times. This sequence joins TRBV20-1 and TRBJ2-2; 9 nucleotides match TRBD2. CDR1 and CDR2 from the germline V gene are DFQATT and SNEGSKA (reference sequence). The CDR3 contains 16 residues. The V segment lost 0 bases and the J segment 4 bases; nucleotides outside the gene matches: 6. The CDR3: CSARDRGLALTGELFF. The CDR3 nucleotides are TGCAGTGCTAGAGATCGGGGACTAGCCCTCACCGGGGAGCTGTTTTTT.

V is TRBV7-8 and J is TRBJ2-5; D gene ambiguous. Germline lookup yields CDR1 SGHVS and CDR2 FQNEAQ. This CDR3 region has 16 residues. Trimming stripped 1 base from V and 4 bases from J, with 16 bases between. The CDR3 loop reads CASSLDVQIPRETQYF. The CDR3 coding sequence is TGTGCCAGCAGCTTAGACGTTCAGATACCGAGAGAGACCCAGTACTTC. The full variable domain, with the rest looked up from reference TRBV7-8 and TRBJ2-5, is GAGVSQSPRYKVAKRGQDVALRCDPISGHVSLFWYQQALGQGPEFLTYFQNEAQLDKSGLPSDRFFAERPEGSVSTLKIQRTQQEDSAVYLCASSLDVQIPRETQYFGPGTRLLVL.

This rearrangement joins TRBV7-9 to TRBJ1-1, with a possible D match to TRBD1 (5 bases). The CDR3 contains 15 residues. Trimming left V 10 bases short and J 3 bases short, with 21 bases between. Germline lookup yields CDR1 SEHNR and CDR2 FQNEAQ (reference sequence). CDR3 bases: TGTGCCACAACCGGACACAACACGAGGGACACTGAAGCTTTCTTT. Amino acids: CATTGHNTRDTEAFF. The full variable domain, with the rest looked up from reference TRBV7-9 and TRBJ1-1, is DTGVSQNPRHKITKRGQNVTFRCDPISEHNRLYWYRQTLGQGPEFLTYFQNEAQLEKSRLLSDRFSAERPKGSFSTLEIQRTEQGDSAMYLCATTGHNTRDTEAFFGQGTRLTVV.

The rearrangement joins TRBV3-1 to TRBJ2-1, with D possibly TRBD2 on 5 matching bases. The CDR3 has 14 amino acids. V lost 0 bases and J lost 12, with 15 bases in between. Germline V gene lookup returns CDR1 LGHDT and CDR2 YNNKEL (reference sequence). The CDR3 spells CASSQDLVPRGQFF. CDR3 coding DNA: TGTGCCAGCAGCCAAGACCTGGTACCACGGGGGCAGTTCTTC.

The chain is built from TRBV5-6 and TRBJ1-6, with D maybe TRBD1 (5 bases). CDR3 length: 17 amino acids. Germline CDR1 is SGHDT and CDR2 is YYEEEE. V was pared by 5 bases and J by 0 bases, with 15 bases between. The CDR3 reads CASRSMAGSSYNSPLHF. CDR3 nucleotides: TGTGCCAGCAGATCGATGGCAGGGAGCTCCTATAATTCACCCCTCCACTTT. Filled out from reference TRBV5-6 and TRBJ1-6, the complete variable domain reads DAGVTQSPTHLIKTRGQQVTLRCSPKSGHDTVSWYQQALGQGPQFIFQYYEEEERQRGNFPDRFSGHQFPNYSSELNVNALLLGDSALYLCASRSMAGSSYNSPLHFGNGTRLTVT.

This clonotype came up many times. J is TRBJ2-3 and V is TRBV20-1; 16 bases align to TRBD2. The V segment lost 3 bases and the J segment 4 bases; nucleotides outside the gene matches: 4. The CDR3 length is 16 residues. Germline V gene data show CDR1 as DFQATT and CDR2 as SNEGSKA (reference sequence). As DNA, the CDR3 is TGCAGTGCTAGCGGGACTAGCGGGAGGGCATCAGATACGCAGTATTTT. Translation gives CSASGTSGRASDTQYF.

This clonotype has only a few counts. This chain joins TRBV20-1 and TRBJ1-2; D possibly corresponds to TRBD1 (5 bases). The ends were cut back, 1 base at V and 2 bases at J, with 20 bases in the middle. The CDR3 runs to 17 residues. Germline V gene lookup returns CDR1 DFQATT and CDR2 SNEGSKA (reference sequence). The CDR3 spells CSARVRTGPEGNYGYTF. CDR3 nucleotides: TGCAGTGCTAGAGTAAGGACGGGACCCGAGGGAAACTATGGCTACACCTTC.

In its sample, this clonotype was seen a few times. The chain uses TRBV4-1 and TRBJ2-5, with D unclear. Trimming shortened V by 4 bases and J by 3 bases, and 12 bases separated the two germline ends. This CDR3 spans 14 amino acids. Germline V gives CDR1 MGHRA, CDR2 YSYEKL. CDR3 nucleotides: TGCGCCAGCAGCCTCACTACGCATGAAGAGACCCAGTACTTC. Its translation: CASSLTTHEETQYF.

A note on this clonotype: At one end, the junction sequence differs from germline, possibly due to a read error. The V call is TRBV6-4, the J call TRBJ2-3, with TRBD2 as a possible D gene (5 bases). This CDR3 is built from 13 residues. CDR1 is MRHNA and CDR2 is SNTAGT in the germline V gene. The CDR3: CANSDSSGHTQYF. CDR3 nucleotides: TGTGCCAACAGTGACTCGAGCGGACATACGCAGTATTTT.

Concerning this clonotype itself: A single base separates this from a much larger clone, so it may be a read error. V is TRBV7-2 and J is TRBJ2-1; D might be TRBD1 (5 bases). The CDR3 has 17 residues. The V and J ends lost 0 bases and 6 bases respectively, with 18 bases between them. The germline gives CDR1 SGHTA, CDR2 FQGNSA. CDR3 region: CASSLAYQGSGCNEQFF. The CDR3 coding sequence is TGTGCCAGCAGCTTAGCGTATCAGGGAAGTGGCTGCAATGAGCAGTTCTTC.

This clonotype was picked up many times. The chain combines TRBV12-3 or TRBV12-4 with TRBJ2-3, with 13 nucleotides matching TRBD2. The CDR3 runs 16 residues. The junction had 6 bases not matched to a gene; V was cut back by 6 bases and J by 3 bases. CDR3 in DNA: TGTGCCAGCAGCCCTAGGGGACTAGCGGGGACAGATACGCAGTATTTT. This codes for CASSPRGLAGTDTQYF.

As concerns this clonotype: This may be a read error, as it is one base from a much larger clone. The chain is built from TRBV27 and TRBJ2-1, with 8 bases fitting TRBD2. With V trimmed by 6 bases and J by 4 bases, 8 bases remained unmatched. CDR3 size: 15 residues. Germline V gene sequence: CDR1 MNHEY, CDR2 SMNVEV (reference sequence). CDR3 in DNA: TGTGCCAGCAGGCCGGGAATAGCGGGATACAATGAGCAGTTCTTC. This translates into CASRPGIAGYNEQFF.

The V and J genes are TRBV25-1 and TRBJ2-1; TRBD2 matches 14 bases. This CDR3 has 16 amino acids. Losses at the gene ends were 4 bases for V and 5 bases for J; bases not matched to a gene: 4. CDR1 MGHDK and CDR2 SYGVNS come from the germline V gene. CDR3 protein: CASSGGTSGSHNEQFF. Written as DNA, the CDR3 is TGTGCCAGCAGTGGAGGGACTAGCGGGAGTCACAATGAGCAGTTCTTC.

Turning to this clonotype: Relative to the germline gene, one junction end is altered; a read error may explain this. V gene TRBV20-1 combines with J gene TRBJ2-3; 11 positions agree with TRBD2. The germline CDR1 and CDR2 sequences are DFQATT and SNEGSKA (reference sequence). This CDR3 has 16 amino acids. CDR3 nucleotides: TGCATTGCTACCCTTAGCGGGAGGGTTACGGGAGATACGCAGTATTTT. Translation: CIATLSGRVTGDTQYF.

This clonotype occurred many times. The V and J genes are TRBV27 and TRBJ1-1; a possible D gene is TRBD1 (5 bases). Trimming stripped 4 bases from V and 3 bases from J, with 9 bases between. Per the germline V gene, CDR1 is MNHEY and CDR2 is SMNVEV (reference sequence). This CDR3 is built from 13 residues. In DNA, the CDR3 is TGTGCCAGCAGTTGGGGCAGCTACACTGAAGCTTTCTTT. It encodes CASSWGSYTEAFF.

This clonotype was observed many times. This rearrangement joins TRBV20-1 to TRBJ2-2; D gene unclear. V was trimmed by 0 bases and J by 4 bases, leaving 12 bases between them. From germline, CDR1 is DFQATT and CDR2 SNEGSKA (reference sequence). The CDR3 loop spans 15 amino acids. The CDR3 loop is CSARDTLRPTGELFF. CDR3 bases: TGCAGTGCTAGAGATACACTACGGCCCACCGGGGAGCTGTTTTTT.

On this clonotype: A read error may be the cause here, since a much bigger clone is one base away. This chain links TRBV6-1 with TRBJ2-1, with D maybe TRBD1 (6 bases). V dropped 8 bases and J dropped 10 bases, with 24 bases sitting between them. CDR3 length: 15 residues. Germline CDR1 and CDR2: MNHNS and SASEGT. The CDR3 loop is CASQKAPGEPYEQFF. The CDR3 nucleotides read TGTGCCAGCCAAAAGGCCCCAGGGGAACCCTACGAGCAGTTCTTC.

DNA for the CDR3: TGTGCCAGCAGTGCGGCGACACTGTGGGACAGCTCCTACGAGCAGTACTTC. Its protein is CASSAATLWDSSYEQYF. J is TRBJ2-7 and V is TRBV27; 7 nucleotides align to TRBD1. CDR1 and CDR2 (germline): MNHEY, SMNVEV (reference sequence). The CDR3 contains 17 residues. The ends lost 5 bases at V and 0 bases at J; junction bases unmatched: 13.

J is TRBJ1-3 and V is TRBV7-9; 10 bases map to TRBD1. V shed 2 bases and J 2 bases; nucleotides not matched to a gene: 3. The CDR3 covers 16 residues. Germline values: CDR1 SEHNR, CDR2 FQNEAQ (reference sequence). This chain's CDR3 is CASSLTGQGAGNTIYF. The CDR3, as DNA: TGTGCCAGCAGCTTAACTGGACAGGGGGCTGGAAACACCATATATTTT. The full variable domain, completed using reference TRBV7-9 and TRBJ1-3, is DTGVSQNPRHKITKRGQNVTFRCDPISEHNRLYWYRQTLGQGPEFLTYFQNEAQLEKSRLLSDRFSAERPKGSFSTLEIQRTEQGDSAMYLCASSLTGQGAGNTIYFGEGSWLTVV.

About this clonotype: A much larger clone sits a single nucleotide away, making a read error possible. Given the absence of the conserved phenylalanine or tryptophan at the CDR3 end, a read error is likely. The J gene is TRBJ2-1, the V gene TRBV7-2; possible D gene TRBD1, 5 bases. This CDR3 is 17 amino acids long. Per germline, CDR1 SGHTA and CDR2 FQGNSA. Trimming shortened V by 0 bases and J by 3 bases, and 15 bases separated the two germline ends. CDR3 in amino acids: CASSLAYQGSGYNEQFL. For the CDR3, the DNA is TGTGCCAGCAGCTTAGCGTATCAGGGAAGTGGCTACAATGAGCAGTTCCTC.

Worth noting for this clonotype: This may stem from a read error, because a much larger clone lies one nucleotide away. The rearrangement uses TRBV6-2 or TRBV6-3 and TRBJ2-7; 7 positions match TRBD1. CDR3 length: 13 amino acids. Germline trimming cut 7 bases from V and 2 bases from J; bases unmatched to any gene: 5. Germline loops: CDR1 MNHEY, CDR2 SVGEGT. CDR3 loop: CASTRGQAYEQYF. The CDR3 DNA reads as TGTGCCAGCACCCGCGGACAGGCCTACGAGCAGTACTTC.

The sample holds a few counts of this clonotype. This chain links TRBV20-1 with TRBJ1-1, with 8 bases aligning to TRBD1. V lost 2 bases and J lost 4; bases outside the gene matches: 6. The germline gives CDR1 DFQATT, CDR2 SNEGSKA (reference sequence). The CDR3 has 14 residues. The CDR3 protein is CSARRQGLATEAFF. CDR3 bases: TGCAGTGCTAGAAGACAGGGGCTCGCCACTGAAGCTTTCTTT.

Remarks on this clonotype: Possible read error: a much larger clone is one base away. The chain is built from TRBV7-9 and TRBJ2-7; weak D call: TRBD1 (6 bases). Germline CDR1 and CDR2: SEHNR and FQNEAQ (reference sequence). The CDR3 consists of 12 residues. V gave up 10 bases and J gave up 4 bases, with 14 bases separating them. CDR3 sequence reads: CANREEGYEQYF. The CDR3 DNA reads TGTGCCAACAGGGAAGAGGGGTACGAGCAGTACTTC.

This clonotype was picked up a small number of times. V gene TRBV19 combines with J gene TRBJ1-2; D gene uncertain. The germline CDR1 and CDR2 sequences are LNHDA and SQIVND (reference sequence). V dropped 5 bases and J dropped 2 bases, with 12 bases sitting between them. The CDR3 spans 14 residues. CDR3 sequence (DNA): TGTGCCAGTAGTCTCCACACCGCAAACTATGGCTACACCTTC. It codes for CASSLHTANYGYTF.